The T cell receptor (beta chain) described here comes from a study of shared clonotypes between healthy human individuals. Regarding the study as a whole: Relative to memory subsets, naive subsets generally showed larger estimated richness.

TCRdb's copy holds only in-frame clones and misses some; the assay was immunoSEQ multiplex PCR. This table holds 200,000 to 250,000 clones, approximately 70% found once. The CDR3 length is 13 residues. V was trimmed by 0 bases and J by 3 bases, leaving 5 bases between them. The V gene's germline CDR1 is SGHVS and CDR2 FNYEAQ. A CD45RA-negative memory subset and a CD45RA+ naive subset were separated from the CD4+ cells. As regards this clone: Antigen unknown.

Source material: memory CD4+ T cells sorted from blood. The sample's subset: CD45RA-negative fraction. The chain couples TRBV7-6 to TRBJ1-1, with no clear D. This clonotype originated in a man between 25 and 39 years old in good health. The CDR3 is CASSLALDTEAFF. CDR3 nucleotide sequence: TGTGCCAGCAGCTTAGCTTTGGACACTGAAGCTTTCTTT.